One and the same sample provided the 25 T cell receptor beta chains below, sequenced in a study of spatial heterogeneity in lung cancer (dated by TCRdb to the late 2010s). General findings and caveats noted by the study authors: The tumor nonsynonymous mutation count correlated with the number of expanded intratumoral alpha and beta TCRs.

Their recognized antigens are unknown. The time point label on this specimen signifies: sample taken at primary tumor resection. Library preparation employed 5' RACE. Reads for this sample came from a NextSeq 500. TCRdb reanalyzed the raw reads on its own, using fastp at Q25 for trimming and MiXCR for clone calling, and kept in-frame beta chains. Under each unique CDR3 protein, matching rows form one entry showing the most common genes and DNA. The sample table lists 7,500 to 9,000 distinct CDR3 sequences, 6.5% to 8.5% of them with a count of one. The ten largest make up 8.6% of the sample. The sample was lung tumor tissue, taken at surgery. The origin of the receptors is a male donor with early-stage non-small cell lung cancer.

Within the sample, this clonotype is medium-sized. The CDR3 nucleotides read TGTGCCAGCAGCTTAGCGGCCAGCAATCAGCCCCAGCATTTT. Its protein product is CASSLAASNQPQHF. The genes are TRBV7-9 and TRBJ1-5, with unresolved D. Trimming left V 0 bases short and J 1 base short, with 4 bases between. The CDR3 contains 14 residues. CDR1 is SEHNR and CDR2 is FQNEAQ in the germline V gene (reference sequence). Complete variable domain (other parts from reference TRBV7-9 and TRBJ1-5): DTGVSQNPRHKITKRGQNVTFRCDPISEHNRLYWYRQTLGQGPEFLTYFQNEAQLEKSRLLSDRFSAERPKGSFSTLEIQRTEQGDSAMYLCASSLAASNQPQHFGDGTRLSIL.

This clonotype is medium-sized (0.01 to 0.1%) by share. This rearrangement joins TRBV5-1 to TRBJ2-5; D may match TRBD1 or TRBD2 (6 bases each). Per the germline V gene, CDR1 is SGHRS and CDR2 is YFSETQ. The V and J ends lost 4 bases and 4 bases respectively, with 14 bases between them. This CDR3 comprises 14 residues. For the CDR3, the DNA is TGCGCCAGCAGCCCCTACAGGGAGGCAGAGACCCAGTACTTC. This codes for CASSPYREAETQYF.

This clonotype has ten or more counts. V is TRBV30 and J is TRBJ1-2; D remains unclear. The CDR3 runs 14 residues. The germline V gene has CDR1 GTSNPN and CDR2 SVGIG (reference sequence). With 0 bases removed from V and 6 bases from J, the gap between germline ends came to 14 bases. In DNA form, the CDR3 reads TGTGCCTGGAGTGTAAACCCTTTTGAGGATGGCTACACCTTC. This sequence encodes CAWSVNPFEDGYTF.

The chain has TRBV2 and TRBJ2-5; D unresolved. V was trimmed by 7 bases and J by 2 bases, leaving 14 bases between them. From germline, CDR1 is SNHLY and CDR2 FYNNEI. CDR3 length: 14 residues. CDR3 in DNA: TGTGCCAGCAAAGAAACATTTCCTCAAGAGACCCAGTACTTC. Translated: CASKETFPQETQYF.

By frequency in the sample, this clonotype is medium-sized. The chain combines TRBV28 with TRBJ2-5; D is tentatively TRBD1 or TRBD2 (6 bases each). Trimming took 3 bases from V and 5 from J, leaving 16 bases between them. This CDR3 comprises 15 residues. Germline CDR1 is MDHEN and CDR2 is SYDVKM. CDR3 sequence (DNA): TGTGCCAGCAGTTTCCTTCGGGGGCGCCGGGAGACCCAGTACTTC. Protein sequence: CASSFLRGRRETQYF.

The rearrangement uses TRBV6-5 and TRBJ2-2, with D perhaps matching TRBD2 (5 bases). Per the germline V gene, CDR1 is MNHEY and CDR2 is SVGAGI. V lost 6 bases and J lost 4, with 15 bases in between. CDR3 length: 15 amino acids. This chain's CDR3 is CASRQGGTLTGELFF. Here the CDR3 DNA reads TGTGCCAGCAGACAAGGAGGAACTCTCACCGGGGAGCTGTTTTTT.

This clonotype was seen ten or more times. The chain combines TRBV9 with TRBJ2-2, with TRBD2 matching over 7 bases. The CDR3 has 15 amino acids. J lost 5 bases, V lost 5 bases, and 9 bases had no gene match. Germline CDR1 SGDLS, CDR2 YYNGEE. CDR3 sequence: CASRASGGGTGELFF. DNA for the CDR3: TGTGCCAGCAGGGCTTCGGGAGGTGGAACCGGGGAGCTGTTTTTT.

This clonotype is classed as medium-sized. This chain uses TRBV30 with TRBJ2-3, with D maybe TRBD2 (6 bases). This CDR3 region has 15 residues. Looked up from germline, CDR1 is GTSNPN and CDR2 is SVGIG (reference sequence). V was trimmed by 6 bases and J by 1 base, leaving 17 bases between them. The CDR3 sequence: CACPIGGSGTDTQYF. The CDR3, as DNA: TGTGCCTGCCCCATTGGGGGGAGTGGCACAGATACGCAGTATTTT. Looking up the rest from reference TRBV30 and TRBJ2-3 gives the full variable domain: SQTIHQWPATLVQPVGSPLSLECTVEGTSNPNLYWYRQAAGRGLQLLFYSVGIGQISSEVPQNLSASRPQDRQFILSSKKLLLSDSGFYLCACPIGGSGTDTQYFGPGTRLTVL.

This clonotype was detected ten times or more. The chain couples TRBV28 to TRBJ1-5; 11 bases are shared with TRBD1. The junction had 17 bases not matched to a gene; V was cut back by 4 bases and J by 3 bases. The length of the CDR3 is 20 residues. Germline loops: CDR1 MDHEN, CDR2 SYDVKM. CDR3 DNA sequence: TGTGCCAGCAGTTCAATCCGGGACAGGGGGTTACGGCATATCAATCAGCCCCAGCATTTT. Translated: CASSSIRDRGLRHINQPQHF. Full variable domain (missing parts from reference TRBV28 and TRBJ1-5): DVKVTQSSRYLVKRTGEKVFLECVQDMDHENMFWYRQDPGLGLRLIYFSYDVKMKEKGDIPEGYSVSREKKERFSLILESASTNQTSMYLCASSSIRDRGLRHINQPQHFGDGTRLSIL.

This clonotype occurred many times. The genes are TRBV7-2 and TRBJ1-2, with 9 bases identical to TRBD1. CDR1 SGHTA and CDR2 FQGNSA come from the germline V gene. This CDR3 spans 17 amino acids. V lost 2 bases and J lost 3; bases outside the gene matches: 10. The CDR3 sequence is CASSLTGGPLLDYGYTF. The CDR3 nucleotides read TGTGCCAGCAGCTTAACAGGGGGCCCGCTCCTAGACTATGGCTACACCTTC.

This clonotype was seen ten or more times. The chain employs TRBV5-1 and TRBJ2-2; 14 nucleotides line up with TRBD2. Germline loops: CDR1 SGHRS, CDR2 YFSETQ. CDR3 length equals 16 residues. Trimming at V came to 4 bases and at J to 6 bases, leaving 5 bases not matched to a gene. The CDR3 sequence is CASSPGTSGRSGELFF. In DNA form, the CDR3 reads TGCGCCAGCAGCCCCGGGACTAGCGGGAGATCCGGGGAGCTGTTTTTT. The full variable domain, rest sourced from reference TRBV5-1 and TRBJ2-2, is KAGVTQTPRYLIKTRGQQVTLSCSPISGHRSVSWYQQTPGQGLQFLFEYFSETQRNKGNFPGRFSGRQFSNSRSEMNVSTLELGDSALYLCASSPGTSGRSGELFFGEGSRLTVL.

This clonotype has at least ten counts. The chain's CDR3 is CATLTGHSFYGYTF. CDR3 sequence (DNA): TGTGCCACCCTAACCGGCCACAGTTTCTATGGCTACACCTTC. V and J are TRBV19 and TRBJ1-2, with unresolved D. The CDR3 sequence is 14 residues long. CDR1 is LNHDA and CDR2 is SQIVND in the germline V gene (reference sequence). Trimming cost V 10 bases and J 4 bases, with 19 bases left between them.

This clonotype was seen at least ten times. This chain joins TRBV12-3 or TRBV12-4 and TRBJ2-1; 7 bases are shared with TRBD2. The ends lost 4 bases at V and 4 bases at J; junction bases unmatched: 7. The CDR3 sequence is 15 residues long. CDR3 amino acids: CASSSSGTKYNEQFF. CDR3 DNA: TGTGCCAGCAGTTCTTCCGGGACTAAATACAATGAGCAGTTCTTC.

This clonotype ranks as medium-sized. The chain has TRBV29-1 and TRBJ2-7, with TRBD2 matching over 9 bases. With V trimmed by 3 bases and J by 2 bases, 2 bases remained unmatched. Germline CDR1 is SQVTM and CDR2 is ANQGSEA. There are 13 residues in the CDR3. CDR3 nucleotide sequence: TGCAGCGTTGAGACTAGCGGCCCCTACGAGCAGTACTTC. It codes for CSVETSGPYEQYF.

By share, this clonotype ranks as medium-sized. The CDR3 coding sequence is TGTGCCAGCAGCCACACAGAGCGGAATAGCAATCAGCCCCAGCATTTT. As protein: CASSHTERNSNQPQHF. The rearrangement uses TRBV14 and TRBJ1-5; D is uncertain. The germline gives CDR1 SGHDN, CDR2 FVKESK. The CDR3 totals 16 residues. V was clipped by 3 bases and J by 0 bases, with 12 bases between them. Full variable domain (rest looked up from reference TRBV14 and TRBJ1-5): EAGVTQFPSHSVIEKGQTVTLRCDPISGHDNLYWYRRVMGKEIKFLLHFVKESKQDESGMPNNRFLAERTGGTYSTLKVQPAELEDSGVYFCASSHTERNSNQPQHFGDGTRLSIL.

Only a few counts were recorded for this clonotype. The DNA for the CDR3 is TGCAGCGTTGGGGGACACCCCACCGGGGAGCTGTTTTTT. Amino acid sequence: CSVGGHPTGELFF. J is TRBJ2-2 and V is TRBV29-1; possibly TRBD1 for D (6 bases). The V and J ends lost 4 bases and 4 bases respectively, with 10 bases between them. The CDR3 length is 13 residues. CDR1 SQVTM and CDR2 ANQGSEA come from the germline V gene.

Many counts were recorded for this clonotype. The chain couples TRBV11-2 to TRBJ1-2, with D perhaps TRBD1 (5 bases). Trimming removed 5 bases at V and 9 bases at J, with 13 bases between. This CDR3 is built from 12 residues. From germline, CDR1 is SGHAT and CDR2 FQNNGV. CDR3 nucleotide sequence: TGTGCCAGCAGCCGGGACCGATCTAGCTACACCTTC. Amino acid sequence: CASSRDRSSYTF.

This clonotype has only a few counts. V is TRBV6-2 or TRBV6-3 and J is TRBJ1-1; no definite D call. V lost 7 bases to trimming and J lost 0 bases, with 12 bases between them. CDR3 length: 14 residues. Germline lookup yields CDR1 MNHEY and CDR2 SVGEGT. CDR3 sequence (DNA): TGTGCCAGCACCTACCCCAGCGTGAACACTGAAGCTTTCTTT. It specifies CASTYPSVNTEAFF.

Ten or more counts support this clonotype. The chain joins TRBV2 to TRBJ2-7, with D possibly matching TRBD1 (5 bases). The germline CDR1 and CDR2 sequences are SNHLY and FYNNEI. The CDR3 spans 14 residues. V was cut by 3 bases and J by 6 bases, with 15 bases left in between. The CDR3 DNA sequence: TGTGCCAGCAGTGATTGGTCAGGGTTTGGCGAGCAGTACTTC. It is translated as CASSDWSGFGEQYF.

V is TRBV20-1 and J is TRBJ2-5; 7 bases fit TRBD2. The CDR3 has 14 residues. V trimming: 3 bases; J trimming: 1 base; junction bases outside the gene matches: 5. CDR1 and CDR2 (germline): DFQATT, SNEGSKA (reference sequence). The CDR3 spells CSASREGTQETQYF. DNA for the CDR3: TGCAGTGCTAGTAGGGAGGGGACCCAAGAGACCCAGTACTTC.

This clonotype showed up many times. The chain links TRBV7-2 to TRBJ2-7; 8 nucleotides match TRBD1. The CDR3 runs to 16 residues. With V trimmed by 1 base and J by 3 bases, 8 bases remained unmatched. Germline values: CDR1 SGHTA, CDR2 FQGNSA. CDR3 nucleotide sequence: TGTGCCAGCAGCTTAGATCTGGACAGGGCCATCTACGAGCAGTACTTC. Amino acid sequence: CASSLDLDRAIYEQYF. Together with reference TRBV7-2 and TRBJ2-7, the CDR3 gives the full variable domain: GAGVSQSPSNKVTEKGKDVELRCDPISGHTALYWYRQSLGQGLEFLIYFQGNSAPDKSGLPSDRFSAERTGGSVSTLTIQRTQQEDSAVYLCASSLDLDRAIYEQYFGPGTRLTVT.

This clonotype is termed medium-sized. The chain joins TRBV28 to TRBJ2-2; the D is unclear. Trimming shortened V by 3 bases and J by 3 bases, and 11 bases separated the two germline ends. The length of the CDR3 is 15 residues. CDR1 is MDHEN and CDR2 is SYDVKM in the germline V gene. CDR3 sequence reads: CASSFGSADTGELFF. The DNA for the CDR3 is TGTGCCAGCAGTTTTGGATCGGCGGACACCGGGGAGCTGTTTTTT.

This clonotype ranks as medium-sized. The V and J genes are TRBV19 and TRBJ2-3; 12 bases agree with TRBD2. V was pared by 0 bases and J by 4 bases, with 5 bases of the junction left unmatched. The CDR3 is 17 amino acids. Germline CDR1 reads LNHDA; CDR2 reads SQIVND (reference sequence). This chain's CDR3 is CASSIDLLAGGPDTQYF. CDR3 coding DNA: TGTGCCAGTAGTATAGATCTCCTAGCGGGAGGGCCAGATACGCAGTATTTT.

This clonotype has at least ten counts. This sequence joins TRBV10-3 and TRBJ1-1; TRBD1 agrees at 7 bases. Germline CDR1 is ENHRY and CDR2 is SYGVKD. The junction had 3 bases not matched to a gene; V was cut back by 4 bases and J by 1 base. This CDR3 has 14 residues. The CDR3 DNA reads TGTGCCATCAGTGCACAGGGGAAGAACACTGAAGCTTTCTTT. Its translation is CAISAQGKNTEAFF.

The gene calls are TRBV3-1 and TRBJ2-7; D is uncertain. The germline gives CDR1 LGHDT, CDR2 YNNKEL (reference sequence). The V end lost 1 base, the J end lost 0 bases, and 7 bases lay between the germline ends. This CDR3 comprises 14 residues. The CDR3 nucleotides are TGTGCCAGCAGCCAAGGAATGAGCTCCTACGAGCAGTACTTC. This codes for CASSQGMSSYEQYF.